Listed here are 18 T cell receptor beta chains from one sample, sequenced in a study of shared clonotypes between healthy human individuals. Produced via immunoSEQ multiplex PCR; TCRdb's table is partial and in-frame only. The data contain more than 2 million clones, 90% to 96% of them singletons. Sample: naive CD4+ T cells sorted from blood. Subset indicated: CD45RA+ positively selected. The receptors come from a man between 18 and 35 years old in good health.

This chain links TRBV10-3 with TRBJ2-1, with 16 bases lining up with TRBD2. The germline CDR1 and CDR2 sequences are ENHRY and SYGVKD. The CDR3 contains 16 residues. The trim removed 6 bases at V and 6 bases at J, leaving 5 bases unmatched. The CDR3, as DNA: TGTGCCATCAGAAAGGGACTAGCGGGAGGGCCCAATGAGCAGTTCTTC. It encodes CAIRKGLAGGPNEQFF.

The chain carries TRBV18 and TRBJ2-3; 8 bases line up with TRBD1. The CDR3 runs 17 residues. The germline gives CDR1 KGHSH, CDR2 LQKENI. V gave up 1 base and J gave up 1 base; unmatched junction bases: 7. The CDR3 DNA follows: TGTGCCAGCTCACCACGGCCCCCAGGGGGCGGCACAGATACGCAGTATTTT. Amino acids: CASSPRPPGGGTDTQYF. The full variable domain, rest sourced from reference TRBV18 and TRBJ2-3, is NAGVMQNPRHLVRRRGQEARLRCSPMKGHSHVYWYRQLPEEGLKFMVYLQKENIIDESGMPKERFSAEFPKEGPSILRIQQVVRGDSAAYFCASSPRPPGGGTDTQYFGPGTRLTVL.

V and J are TRBV11-2 and TRBJ2-7; D uncertain. The CDR3 has 17 amino acids. Germline V gene lookup returns CDR1 SGHAT and CDR2 FQNNGV. Trimming took off 1 base at V and 0 bases at J, with 16 bases between the two ends. The chain's CDR3 is CASSLGYQFTLSYEQYF. The CDR3 bases are TGTGCCAGCAGCTTAGGTTATCAGTTTACCCTCTCCTACGAGCAGTACTTC. Drawing the rest from reference TRBV11-2 and TRBJ2-7, the complete variable domain is EAGVAQSPRYKIIEKRQSVAFWCNPISGHATLYWYQQILGQGPKLLIQFQNNGVVDDSQLPKDRFSAERLKGVDSTLKIQPAKLEDSAVYLCASSLGYQFTLSYEQYFGPGTRLTVT.

The chain combines TRBV6-5 with TRBJ1-2; 8 nucleotides line up with TRBD1. The CDR3 contains 14 residues. With V trimmed by 5 bases and J by 3 bases, 5 bases remained unmatched. The germline gives CDR1 MNHEY, CDR2 SVGAGI. CDR3 nucleotide sequence: TGTGCCAGCAGTCCTTGGACAGGGCACTATGGCTACACCTTC. It codes for CASSPWTGHYGYTF.

The chain combines TRBV7-2 with TRBJ2-1; the D gene could be TRBD1 or TRBD2 (6 bases each). The germline V gene encodes CDR1 SGHTA and CDR2 FQGNSA. The CDR3 runs 18 residues. The germline V and J ends were trimmed by 4 bases and 0 bases, with 19 bases remaining between them. DNA of the CDR3: TGTGCCAGCAGCTGGGGGGCTAGCGCCCGAAGCTCCTACAATGAGCAGTTCTTC. As protein: CASSWGASARSSYNEQFF.

This clone came up a few times. The same CDR3 can be traced to other DNA sequences in this sample. This chain links TRBV5-1 with TRBJ2-7, with no clear D. The CDR3 contains 14 residues. Germline CDR1 SGHRS, CDR2 YFSETQ. V dropped 0 bases and J dropped 0 bases, with 7 bases sitting between them. For the CDR3, the DNA is TGCGCCAGCAGCTTGGAAGGCAGCTCCTACGAGCAGTACTTC. Its protein is CASSLEGSSYEQYF.

This clone has just one count. The chain employs TRBV6-5 and TRBJ2-1; TRBD1 matches 7 bases. CDR3 size: 15 residues. V lost 6 bases and J lost 5; bases outside the gene matches: 10. Germline V gene data show CDR1 as MNHEY and CDR2 as SVGAGI. This CDR3 reads CASSRGTEVDNEQFF. The CDR3 region has the DNA TGTGCCAGCAGCAGGGGGACAGAGGTCGACAATGAGCAGTTCTTC.

This chain uses TRBV10-3 with TRBJ1-2, with TRBD1 identical over 11 bases. V was pared by 10 bases and J by 8 bases, with 12 bases of the junction left unmatched. The CDR3 consists of 14 residues. The germline gives CDR1 ENHRY, CDR2 SYGVKD. CDR3 residues: CATPDGQGAGGYTF. The CDR3 DNA sequence: TGTGCCACCCCGGACGGACAGGGGGCCGGAGGCTACACCTTC.

The chain is built from TRBV29-1 and TRBJ2-1; 10 nucleotides match TRBD2. V dropped 2 bases and J dropped 0; count of bases not matched to a gene: 10. Germline CDR1 reads SQVTM; CDR2 reads ANQGSEA. This CDR3 has 18 amino acids. CDR3 nucleotide sequence: TGCAGCGTTGAATCTGGCGGGAGCGGGGGGGACTCCTACAATGAGCAGTTCTTC. This translates into CSVESGGSGGDSYNEQFF.

J is TRBJ1-4 and V is TRBV6-1; maybe TRBD1 (5 bases). The germline gives CDR1 MNHNS, CDR2 SASEGT. CDR3 size: 16 residues. V was pared by 4 bases and J by 3 bases, with 15 bases between. CDR3 region: CASSVTRRGANEKLFF. The CDR3 coding sequence is TGTGCCAGCAGTGTAACAAGGAGGGGAGCTAATGAAAAACTGTTTTTT.

The genes are TRBV9 and TRBJ2-1, with a weak D call TRBD2 (7 bases). V shed 3 bases and J shed 8 bases, with 21 bases lying between them. CDR1 is SGDLS, CDR2 YYNGEE, per germline. The CDR3 covers 16 residues. Written as DNA, the CDR3 is TGTGCCAGCAGCGGACGCCCGGGGGGCAAGGTCGATGAGCAGTTCTTC. Protein: CASSGRPGGKVDEQFF. Supplemented by reference TRBV9 and TRBJ2-1, the full variable domain reads DSGVTQTPKHLITATGQRVTLRCSPRSGDLSVYWYQQSLDQGLQFLIQYYNGEERAKGNILERFSAQQFPDLHSELNLSSLELGDSALYFCASSGRPGGKVDEQFFGPGTRLTVL.

This clone was observed a single time. The chain couples TRBV10-3 to TRBJ2-3; 7 bases align to TRBD2. V gave up 5 bases and J gave up 2 bases; unmatched junction bases: 4. The CDR3 spans 14 residues. Germline V gene sequence: CDR1 ENHRY, CDR2 SYGVKD. DNA of the CDR3: TGTGCCATCAGTCCGGGACTATACACAGATACGCAGTATTTT. This gives the protein CAISPGLYTDTQYF.

The chain uses TRBV6-1 and TRBJ2-7; TRBD1 matches at 10 bases. Per germline, CDR1 MNHNS and CDR2 SASEGT. V shed 5 bases and J 2 bases; nucleotides not matched to a gene: 3. The CDR3 is made up of 14 amino acids. The CDR3 sequence is CASSMTGGPYEQYF. The CDR3 region has the DNA TGTGCCAGCAGTATGACAGGGGGCCCCTACGAGCAGTACTTC.

The V gene is TRBV6-5, the J gene TRBJ2-7; 9 bases line up with TRBD1. Trimming took 3 bases from V and 8 from J; bases not matched to a gene: 8. This CDR3 is built from 14 residues. The germline V gene has CDR1 MNHEY and CDR2 SVGAGI. The CDR3 is CASSYLGDRVQQYF. CDR3 nucleotide sequence: TGTGCCAGCAGTTATTTAGGGGACAGGGTCCAGCAGTACTTC.

The chain joins TRBV28 to TRBJ1-5; 10 positions agree with TRBD1. CDR1 is MDHEN, CDR2 SYDVKM, per germline. The CDR3 runs to 16 residues. Trimming removed 3 bases from V and 4 bases from J; junction bases left unmatched: 6. The CDR3 DNA reads TGTGCCAGCAGTTTTGGACAGGGGGTAGGTAATCAGCCCCAGCATTTT. Its translation is CASSFGQGVGNQPQHF.

The V and J genes are TRBV2 and TRBJ1-2; 7 bases agree with TRBD1. Germline V CDR1 and CDR2: SNHLY, FYNNEI. With 2 bases clipped from V and 5 bases from J, the junction kept 11 bases outside the gene matches. The CDR3 sequence is 16 residues long. The CDR3 DNA sequence: TGTGCCAGCAGTGAATCCAACAGGGGCGCCCTTTATGGCTACACCTTC. Translation: CASSESNRGALYGYTF.

The chain is built from TRBV2 and TRBJ1-3; perhaps TRBD1 as D (5 bases). The germline CDR1 and CDR2 sequences are SNHLY and FYNNEI. The CDR3 length is 12 residues. The ends were cut back, 6 bases at V and 7 bases at J, with 10 bases in the middle. As DNA, the CDR3 is TGTGCCAGCAGGGCAGGGCTGAACACCATATATTTT. The encoded protein is CASRAGLNTIYF.

The chain uses TRBV5-1 and TRBJ2-1; tentatively, D is TRBD1 (6 bases). Trimming left V 9 bases short and J 5 bases short, with 18 bases between. The CDR3 consists of 14 residues. Germline V gene sequence: CDR1 SGHRS, CDR2 YFSETQ. CDR3 region: CANLGRTANNEQFF. In DNA, the CDR3 is TGCGCCAACCTAGGAAGGACAGCCAACAATGAGCAGTTCTTC.